The clone carrying this TCR beta chain was seen repeatedly, ten times or more. Its target is not known. The data were taken from a study of regulatory T cells in long-lasting Graves disease. Overall study results and limits: Thyroid tissue was not studied; only peripheral blood was. Newly diagnosed patients had higher TCR diversity than persistent Graves' patients did. Authors noted too few samples as a limitation.

Time point reported: newly diagnosed GD, antithyroid drugs for less than 3 months. The TCR library was made from RNA extracted from PBMCs. Assembly of TCR beta libraries relied on iRepertoire HTBI primers together with Arm-PCR of CDR3 regions. From the multiplex PCR reads, TCRdb called clonotypes with MiXCR, one entry per CDR3 protein. The table lists roughly 220,000 distinct CDR3 sequences, about 18% of them singletons, with approximately 20% in the top ten. The V end was cut by 3 bases, the J end by 9 bases, with 15 bases between. The length of the CDR3 is 14 residues. Germline V gives CDR1 SGHAT, CDR2 FQNNGV.

The V gene is TRBV11-2, the J gene TRBJ2-1, with D perhaps matching TRBD2 (5 bases). This receptor was obtained from a female donor with Graves disease. The sequences come from peripheral blood mononuclear cells (PBMCs), collected at new diagnosis, from a patient treated with antithyroid drugs. CDR3 sequence: CASSLRERHSEQFF. The CDR3 DNA follows: TGTGCCAGCAGCTTGAGGGAACGCCACAGTGAGCAGTTCTTC.